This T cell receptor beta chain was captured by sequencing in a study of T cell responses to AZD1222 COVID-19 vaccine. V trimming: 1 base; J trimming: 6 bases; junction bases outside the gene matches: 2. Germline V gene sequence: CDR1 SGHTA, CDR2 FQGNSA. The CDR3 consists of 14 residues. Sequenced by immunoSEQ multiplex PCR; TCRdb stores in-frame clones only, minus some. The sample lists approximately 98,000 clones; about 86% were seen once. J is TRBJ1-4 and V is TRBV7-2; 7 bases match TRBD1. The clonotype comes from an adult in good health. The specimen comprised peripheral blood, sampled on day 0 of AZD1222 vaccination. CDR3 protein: CASSLGDRYEKLFF. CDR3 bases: TGTGCCAGCAGCTTAGGGGACAGATATGAAAAACTGTTTTTT.